The 22 T cell receptor beta chains listed next were all sequenced from one sample in a study of blood T cell repertoires in COVID-19. The assay was immunoSEQ multiplex PCR, and TCRdb's table has in-frame clones only and misses some. Here the sample spans around 26,000 clones, roughly 80% being singletons. The specimen was peripheral blood. These TCRs come from a human donor in a cohort sampled during active COVID-19.

The chain combines TRBV6-5 with TRBJ2-4; 9 nucleotides align to TRBD1. The CDR3 contains 15 residues. The junction had 12 bases not matched to a gene; V was cut back by 8 bases and J by 7 bases. CDR1 and CDR2 from the germline V gene are MNHEY and SVGAGI. DNA for the CDR3: TGTGCCAGCTCTCGGACAGGGGAGCTCGGTAACATTCAGTACTTC. Encoded protein: CASSRTGELGNIQYF.

This chain links TRBV5-1 with TRBJ1-3, with D perhaps TRBD1 (5 bases). CDR3 size: 15 residues. Germline V lookup: CDR1 SGHRS, CDR2 YFSETQ. The ends were cut back, 1 base at V and 4 bases at J, with 12 bases in the middle. CDR3 sequence: CASSLQGTGGNTIYF. DNA of the CDR3: TGCGCCAGCAGCTTGCAGGGTACAGGCGGAAACACCATATATTTT.

The chain is built from TRBV5-4 and TRBJ1-1, with 9 bases that match TRBD1. The CDR3 runs 15 residues. Trimming removed 5 bases from V and 2 bases from J; junction bases left unmatched: 7. Looked up from germline, CDR1 is SGHNT and CDR2 is YYREEE (reference sequence). The CDR3 DNA is TGTGCCAGCAGGCCCGGGACAGGGCTCAACACTGAAGCTTTCTTT. Protein: CASRPGTGLNTEAFF.

DNA for the CDR3: TGTGCCAGCAGTTCCCCCCGGGGGTTCGGGAACACCATATATTTT. This sequence encodes CASSSPRGFGNTIYF. The chain is built from TRBV28 and TRBJ1-3; D might be TRBD1 (5 bases). V gave up 4 bases and J gave up 7 bases, with 17 bases separating them. Germline V gene lookup returns CDR1 MDHEN and CDR2 SYDVKM. There are 15 residues in the CDR3.

The chain combines TRBV28 with TRBJ2-3; 8 positions agree with TRBD2. The CDR3 is 14 residues long. The germline V gene has CDR1 MDHEN and CDR2 SYDVKM. V was pared by 9 bases and J by 6 bases, with 11 bases of the junction left unmatched. CDR3 amino acids: CASQISGSRDTQYF. CDR3 in DNA: TGTGCCAGTCAAATAAGCGGGAGTAGGGATACGCAGTATTTT. The full variable domain, rest sourced from reference TRBV28 and TRBJ2-3, is DVKVTQSSRYLVKRTGEKVFLECVQDMDHENMFWYRQDPGLGLRLIYFSYDVKMKEKGDIPEGYSVSREKKERFSLILESASTNQTSMYLCASQISGSRDTQYFGPGTRLTVL.

This chain links TRBV11-2 with TRBJ1-2, with TRBD1 identical over 8 bases. Germline values: CDR1 SGHAT, CDR2 FQNNGV. V gave up 1 base and J gave up 1 base; unmatched junction bases: 5. The CDR3 is made up of 16 amino acids. This CDR3 reads CASSLARDRINYGYTF. CDR3 nucleotide sequence: TGTGCCAGCAGCTTAGCCCGGGACAGGATTAACTATGGCTACACCTTC.

This clone was counted once. Other DNA sequences in the same sample also yield this CDR3. The V gene is TRBV19, the J gene TRBJ2-2; TRBD2 matches 9 bases. V was pared by 5 bases and J by 6 bases, with 4 bases of the junction left unmatched. Per germline, CDR1 LNHDA and CDR2 SQIVND (reference sequence). The CDR3 is made up of 14 amino acids. In DNA, the CDR3 is TGTGCCAGTAGTGGGCGGGGGGGGCCCGGGGAGCTGTTTTTT. Protein product: CASSGRGGPGELFF.

The rearrangement joins TRBV11-3 to TRBJ2-2; no clear D gene. CDR1 is SGHNT and CDR2 is YENEEA in the germline V gene. Between the trimmed V and J ends, which lost 5 bases and 1 base, there was a span of 5 bases. The CDR3 spans 13 residues. The CDR3, as DNA: TGTGCCAGCAGCCGCGTGAACACCGGGGAGCTGTTTTTT. Translating it yields CASSRVNTGELFF.

Here the CDR3 DNA reads TGTGCCAGCAGTGAACCGGGACTAGCGGGAGGTAATGAGCAGTTCTTC. As protein: CASSEPGLAGGNEQFF. The chain has TRBV7-2 and TRBJ2-1; 15 bases are shared with TRBD2. Germline-derived CDR1 and CDR2 are SGHTA and FQGNSA. This CDR3 is built from 16 residues. Trimming at V came to 6 bases and at J to 7 bases, leaving 7 bases not matched to a gene.

This chain uses TRBV7-8 with TRBJ2-3, with 10 bases fitting TRBD1. Germline CDR1 and CDR2: SGHVS and FQNEAQ. Germline trimming cut 3 bases from V and 4 bases from J; bases unmatched to any gene: 4. The CDR3 is made up of 15 amino acids. The CDR3: CASSLTGGVSDTQYF. CDR3 bases: TGTGCCAGCAGCTTGACAGGGGGCGTGTCAGATACGCAGTATTTT.

V is TRBV6-5 and J is TRBJ1-2; D might be TRBD1 (5 bases). The germline gives CDR1 MNHEY, CDR2 SVGAGI. CDR3 length equals 14 residues. With 0 bases removed from V and 2 bases from J, the gap between germline ends came to 7 bases. The CDR3: CASSYSAGNYGYTF. The CDR3 DNA follows: TGTGCCAGCAGTTACTCGGCAGGGAACTATGGCTACACCTTC.

This rearrangement joins TRBV18 to TRBJ1-2; D ambiguous. The CDR3 runs to 16 residues. Germline V gene data show CDR1 as KGHSH and CDR2 as LQKENI. V was cut by 4 bases and J by 3 bases, with 18 bases left in between. CDR3 nucleotides: TGTGCCAGCTCACTATACGGAGGGTTCAAGGACTATGGCTACACCTTC. This sequence encodes CASSLYGGFKDYGYTF.

This rearrangement joins TRBV5-1 to TRBJ1-2, with D possibly TRBD1 on 5 matching bases. Trimming took 3 bases from V and 4 from J, leaving 16 bases between them. The germline V gene encodes CDR1 SGHRS and CDR2 YFSETQ. This CDR3 is 15 amino acids long. CDR3 nucleotides: TGCGCCAGCAGCTCTACAGGATTTGGGCTCTATGGCTACACCTTC. Protein sequence: CASSSTGFGLYGYTF.

V is TRBV24-1 and J is TRBJ2-2; D not resolved. Trimming cost V 8 bases and J 6 bases, with 6 bases left between them. The length of the CDR3 is 11 residues. Germline-derived CDR1 and CDR2 are KGHDR and SFDVKD. Here the CDR3 reads CATIFPGELFF. DNA for the CDR3: TGTGCCACCATATTCCCCGGGGAGCTGTTTTTT.

The rearrangement uses TRBV5-1 and TRBJ2-7, with 8 positions matching TRBD1. V dropped 4 bases and J dropped 7; count of bases not matched to a gene: 7. Germline assignment: CDR1 SGHRS and CDR2 YFSETQ. The CDR3 is 13 residues long. CDR3 DNA sequence: TGCGCCAGCAGCCCGGGACAGGCGTGGGAGCAGTACTTC. Translation: CASSPGQAWEQYF.

J is TRBJ2-7 and V is TRBV14; the match to TRBD1 covers 7 bases. There are 14 residues in the CDR3. The germline V gene has CDR1 SGHDN and CDR2 FVKESK. J gave up 3 bases and V 1 base, and 3 bases lay outside the gene matches. The CDR3 loop is CASSQGQGIYEQYF. The DNA for the CDR3 is TGTGCCAGCAGCCAAGGACAGGGAATCTACGAGCAGTACTTC. The variable domain in full, completed from reference TRBV14 and TRBJ2-7, reads EAGVTQFPSHSVIEKGQTVTLRCDPISGHDNLYWYRRVMGKEIKFLLHFVKESKQDESGMPNNRFLAERTGGTYSTLKVQPAELEDSGVYFCASSQGQGIYEQYFGPGTRLTVT.

The V and J genes are TRBV5-1 and TRBJ2-7; TRBD1 matches 7 bases. This CDR3 has 13 amino acids. The germline CDR1 and CDR2 sequences are SGHRS and YFSETQ. Germline trimming cut 4 bases from V and 3 bases from J; bases unmatched to any gene: 4. The CDR3 region is CASSPGTVYEQYF. In DNA, the CDR3 is TGCGCCAGCAGCCCGGGGACAGTCTACGAGCAGTACTTC.

The chain carries TRBV29-1 and TRBJ2-3; tentative D call: TRBD2 (6 bases). The CDR3 sequence is 13 residues long. Trimming cost V 7 bases and J 6 bases, with 17 bases left between them. The germline V gene has CDR1 SQVTM and CDR2 ANQGSEA. The CDR3 loop reads CSATGTSPDTQYF. The DNA for the CDR3 is TGCAGCGCCACCGGGACTTCCCCGGATACGCAGTATTTT.

The sample holds a few counts of this clone. This rearrangement joins TRBV4-1 to TRBJ2-4, with D hard to call. Germline loops: CDR1 MGHRA, CDR2 YSYEKL. The ends were cut back, 2 bases at V and 0 bases at J, with 8 bases in the middle. The CDR3 has 15 residues. CDR3 nucleotide sequence: TGCGCCAGCAGCCAACCTGTTCTAGCCAAAAACATTCAGTACTTC. Protein sequence: CASSQPVLAKNIQYF.

The V call is TRBV7-9, the J call TRBJ2-1, with D unresolved. Looked up from germline, CDR1 is SEHNR and CDR2 is FQNEAQ (reference sequence). With 1 base removed from V and 6 bases from J, the gap between germline ends came to 13 bases. The CDR3 runs 15 residues. CDR3 DNA: TGTGCCAGCAGCTTAGGGGCCATGTCAGGCAATGAGCAGTTCTTC. Protein: CASSLGAMSGNEQFF.

The chain combines TRBV5-4 with TRBJ1-2, with D tentatively TRBD1 (6 bases). Trimming took off 4 bases at V and 8 bases at J, with 21 bases between the two ends. The CDR3 covers 15 residues. The germline V gene has CDR1 SGHNT and CDR2 YYREEE (reference sequence). The CDR3 region is CASSPAGGGAKGYTF. CDR3 in DNA: TGTGCCAGCAGCCCCGCTGGGGGGGGCGCGAAAGGCTACACCTTC.

The chain is built from TRBV6-2 or TRBV6-3 and TRBJ1-4; the D gene is possibly TRBD1 (6 bases). Trimming stripped 4 bases from V and 8 bases from J, with 20 bases between. CDR3 length equals 16 residues. Germline V gene sequence: CDR1 MNHEY, CDR2 SVGEGT. CDR3 protein: CASSFGLTGGNEKLFF. CDR3 nucleotides: TGTGCCAGCAGTTTTGGTCTGACAGGAGGAAACGAAAAACTGTTTTTT.